This T cell receptor (beta chain) was profiled in a study of cytomegalovirus exposure and HLA in healthy donors. Overall study: T cells numbering around 180 million yielded fewer than 140 million unique TCR beta sequences in an earlier analysis.

General study points: The likely explanation for a cluster of highly shared sequence variants was sequencing artifact. Segments of the TCR beta V type were, in most cases, productive about 90% or about 30% of the time in an earlier analysis.

With respect to this clone: As yet, its antigen is unknown.

CDR1 is LNHDA and CDR2 is SQIVND in the germline V gene (reference sequence). Unmatched junction bases numbered 7, after V lost 5 bases and J lost 2 bases. The CDR3 has 16 amino acids. A multiplex PCR was run with 60 Vbeta primers and 13 Jbeta primers. In the original workflow: In a later analysis, the count reached some 73 million unique TCR beta chains, with about 12 million shared. The assay was immunoSEQ multiplex PCR, and TCRdb's table has in-frame clones only and misses some. The V and J calls and clone size come from that table; D and trimming were worked out from the DNA. This table has 120,000 to 150,000 clones, roughly 80% appearing once.

The clonotype was recovered from a male donor in good health and CMV-seronegative. The chain links TRBV19 to TRBJ2-3; TRBD1 matches 10 bases. Sequencing used PBMCs. Written as DNA, the CDR3 is TGTGCCAGTAGTCAGGGACAGGGGATTCTCACAGATACGCAGTATTTT. Protein sequence: CASSQGQGILTDTQYF.